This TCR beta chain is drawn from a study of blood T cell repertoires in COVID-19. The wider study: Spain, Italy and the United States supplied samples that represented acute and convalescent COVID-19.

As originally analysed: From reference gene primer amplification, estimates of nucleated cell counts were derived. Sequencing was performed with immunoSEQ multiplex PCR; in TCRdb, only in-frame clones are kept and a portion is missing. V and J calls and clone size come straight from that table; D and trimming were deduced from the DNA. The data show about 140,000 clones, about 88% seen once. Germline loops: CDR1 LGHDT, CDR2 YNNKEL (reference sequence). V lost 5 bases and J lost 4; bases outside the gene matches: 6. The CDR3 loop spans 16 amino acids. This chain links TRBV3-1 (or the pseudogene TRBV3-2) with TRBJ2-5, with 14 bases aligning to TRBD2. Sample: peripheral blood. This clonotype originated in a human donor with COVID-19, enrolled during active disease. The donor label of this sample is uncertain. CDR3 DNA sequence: TGTGCCAGCAGCGGGGGGACTAGCGGGAGAGGAGAGACCCAGTACTTC. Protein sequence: CASSGGTSGRGETQYF.